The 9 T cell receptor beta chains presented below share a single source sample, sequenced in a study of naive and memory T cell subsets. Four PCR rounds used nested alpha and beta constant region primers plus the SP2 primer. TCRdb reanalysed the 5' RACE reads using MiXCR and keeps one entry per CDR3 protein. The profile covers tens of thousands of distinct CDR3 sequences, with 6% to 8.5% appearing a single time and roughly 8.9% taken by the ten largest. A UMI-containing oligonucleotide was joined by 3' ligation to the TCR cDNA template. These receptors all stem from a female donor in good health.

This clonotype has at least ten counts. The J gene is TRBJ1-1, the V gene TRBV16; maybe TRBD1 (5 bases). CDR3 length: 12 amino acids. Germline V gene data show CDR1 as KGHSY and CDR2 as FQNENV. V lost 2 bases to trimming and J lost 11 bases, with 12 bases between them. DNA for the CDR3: TGTGCCAGCAGCCAAGGGGACCAGGAGGCTTTCTTT. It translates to CASSQGDQEAFF.

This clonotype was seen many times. This chain's CDR3 is CSARAPDRDHTEAFF. CDR3 sequence (DNA): TGCAGTGCTAGAGCCCCGGACAGGGACCACACTGAAGCTTTCTTT. The genes are TRBV20-1 and TRBJ1-1; 8 positions match TRBD1. CDR1 and CDR2 (germline): DFQATT, SNEGSKA (reference sequence). Trimming at V came to 1 base and at J to 3 bases, leaving 7 bases not matched to a gene. CDR3 length equals 15 residues.

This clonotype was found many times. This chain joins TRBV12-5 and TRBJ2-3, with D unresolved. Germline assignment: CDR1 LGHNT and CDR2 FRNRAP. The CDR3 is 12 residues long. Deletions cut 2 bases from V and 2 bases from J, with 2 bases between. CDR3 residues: CASGLYTDTQYF. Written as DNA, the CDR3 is TGTGCTAGTGGTTTGTACACAGATACGCAGTATTTT.

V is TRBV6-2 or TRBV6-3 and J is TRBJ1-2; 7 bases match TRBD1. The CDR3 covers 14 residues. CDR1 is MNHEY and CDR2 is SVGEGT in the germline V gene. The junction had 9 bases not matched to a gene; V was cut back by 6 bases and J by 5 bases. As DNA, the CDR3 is TGTGCCAGCAGGCCCGGACAGGCTGGGTATGGCTACACCTTC. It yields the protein CASRPGQAGYGYTF.

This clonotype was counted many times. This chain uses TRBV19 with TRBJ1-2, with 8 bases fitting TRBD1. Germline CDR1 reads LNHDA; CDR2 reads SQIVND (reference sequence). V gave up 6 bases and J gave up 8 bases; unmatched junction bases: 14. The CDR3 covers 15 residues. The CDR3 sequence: CASSEEGTGLRGYTF. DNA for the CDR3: TGTGCCAGTAGCGAAGAGGGGACAGGCCTACGGGGCTACACCTTC.

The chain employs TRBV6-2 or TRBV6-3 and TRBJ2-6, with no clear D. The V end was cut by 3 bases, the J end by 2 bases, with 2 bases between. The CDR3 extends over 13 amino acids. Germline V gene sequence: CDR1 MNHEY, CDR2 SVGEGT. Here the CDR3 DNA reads TGTGCCAGCAGTTATACTGGGGCCAACGTCCTGACTTTC. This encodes CASSYTGANVLTF.

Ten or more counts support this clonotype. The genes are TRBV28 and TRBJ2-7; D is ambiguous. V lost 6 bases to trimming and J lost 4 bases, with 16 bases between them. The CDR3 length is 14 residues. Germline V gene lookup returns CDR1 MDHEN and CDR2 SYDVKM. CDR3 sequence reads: CASRAGSAKYEQYF. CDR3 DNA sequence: TGTGCCAGCAGGGCCGGGTCCGCCAAATACGAGCAGTACTTC.

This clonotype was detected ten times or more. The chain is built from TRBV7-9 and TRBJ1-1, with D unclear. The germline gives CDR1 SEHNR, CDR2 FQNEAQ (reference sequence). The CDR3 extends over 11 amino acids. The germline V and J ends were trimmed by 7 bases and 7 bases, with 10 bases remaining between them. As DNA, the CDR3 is TGTGCCAGCACCTACCAAGGTGAAGCTTTCTTT. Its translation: CASTYQGEAFF.

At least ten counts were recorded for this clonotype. The DNA for the CDR3 is TGTGCCAGCAGATGGAGCTCGAGTAGGGATACGCAGTATTTT. It translates to CASRWSSSRDTQYF. The chain carries TRBV7-9 and TRBJ2-3; D ambiguous. Per the germline V gene, CDR1 is SEHNR and CDR2 is FQNEAQ (reference sequence). V lost 6 bases to trimming and J lost 6 bases, with 16 bases between them. The CDR3 sequence is 14 residues long. Together with reference TRBV7-9 and TRBJ2-3, the CDR3 gives the full variable domain: DTGVSQNPRHKITKRGQNVTFRCDPISEHNRLYWYRQTLGQGPEFLTYFQNEAQLEKSRLLSDRFSAERPKGSFSTLEIQRTEQGDSAMYLCASRWSSSRDTQYFGPGTRLTVL.